Sequencing of this T cell receptor beta chain was carried out in a study of blood T cell repertoires in COVID-19 (dated by TCRdb to 2018 to 2020). Concerning the study at large: Collaborator samples came from the United States, Italy and Spain and covered acute and convalescent phases of COVID-19. The prospective study material was composed of cDNA or gDNA derived from T cells, B-cell-depleted T cells, or PBMCs. Deeply sampled blood TCRbeta repertoires from subjects exposed to, actively infected with, or recovered from COVID-19 were included in the dataset. The repertoires were released in a freely available public database meant as a resource for research on the immune response to SARS-CoV-2. The samples were drawn from the first 160 participants of the ongoing ImmuneRACE study and from under 1,500 subjects provided by 6 global collaborators. A de-identified subject ID, COVID-19 status, age in years and sex were almost always included in the sample metadata. HLA class I and class II types, where available, came from metadata supplied by the sample provider rather than from assay-based typing. Broad study findings and their caveats: The quantity of clinical and demographic metadata differed by source and by participant and was supplied without curation.

The germline V gene sets CDR1 to SQVTM and CDR2 to ANQGSEA. Taken from cysteine to phenylalanine, the CDR3 has 13 residues. Of all the DNA, just the CDR3 is kept, 39 bases in frame from base 1. The junction shows trimming of 5 bases on V and 7 bases on J, and the gene matches do not reach 6 bases of it. In Seattle, one collaborating source enrolled patients while the infection was active and tracked those patients longitudinally over the course of disease. Whole blood was collected in K2EDTA tubes by collaborating institutions according to the institutions' own protocols. For TCRbeta analysis, collaborator samples were shipped as frozen whole blood, as isolated PBMCs, or as DNA extracted from either sample type. About this clone: Its antigen remains undetermined. Qualities for individual bases were not recorded, and no much larger clone is one base off. Within the sample, other DNA sequences also encode this same CDR3.

The immunoSEQ Assay, a bias-controlled multiplex PCR, was used to amplify TCRbeta CDR3 regions from genomic DNA. Per the original workflow: Within the assay, amplification of reference gene primers was used to estimate how many nucleated cells each sample contained. Sequence reads were collapsed and filtered to measure the absolute abundance of every unique TCRbeta CDR3 rearrangement. For each sample, productive Simpson clonality was calculated as the square root of Simpson's diversity index over productive rearrangements. TCRdb's version of the immuneACCESS table is confined to in-frame rearrangements and falls short of the full clone set. An unresolved V gene accounts for under half of the shortfall where checked; the remainder is of unknown origin. V and J calls and clone size are copied from that table; D and trimming were computed from the DNA. This sample comprises about 160,000 clones, roughly 90% of them detected only once. Approximately 4.9% of the sample lies in the top ten.

This clonotype was sampled from a man aged 25 to 45 with COVID-19, enrolled during active disease. The rearranged segments are TRBV29-1 and TRBJ1-3, and TRBD1 matches 9 of the central bases. Sequencing was done on a sample of peripheral blood. DNA sequence: TGCAGCGTTAAGACAGGGGGGCGGAACACCATATATTTT. It translates to CSVKTGGRNTIYF.